This note documents a single T cell receptor (beta chain) sequence. V shed 4 bases, J shed 1 base, and the junction held 4 bases outside the gene matches. Germline V gene sequence: CDR1 LNHDA, CDR2 SQIVND (reference sequence). The CDR3 is 16 residues long. The sample is drawn from a study of cytotoxic CD8 clonotypes in ibrutinib-treated CLL. Depths of 1 in 200,000 to 1 in 1 million T cells were the sequencing target. TCRdb keeps only in-frame clones here, not all; method: immunoSEQ multiplex PCR. The sample has about 140,000 clones, 80% to 95% seen once. The material was PBMCs, obtained after 12 months of ibrutinib treatment. The rearrangement links TRBV19 to TRBJ2-6; TRBD1 matches at 7 bases. The sequence was collected from a human donor with chronic lymphocytic leukemia. The CDR3 coding sequence is TGTGCCAGTAGTAGGGGCAGGGGGTCTGGGGCCAACGTCCTGACTTTC. Residues: CASSRGRGSGANVLTF.